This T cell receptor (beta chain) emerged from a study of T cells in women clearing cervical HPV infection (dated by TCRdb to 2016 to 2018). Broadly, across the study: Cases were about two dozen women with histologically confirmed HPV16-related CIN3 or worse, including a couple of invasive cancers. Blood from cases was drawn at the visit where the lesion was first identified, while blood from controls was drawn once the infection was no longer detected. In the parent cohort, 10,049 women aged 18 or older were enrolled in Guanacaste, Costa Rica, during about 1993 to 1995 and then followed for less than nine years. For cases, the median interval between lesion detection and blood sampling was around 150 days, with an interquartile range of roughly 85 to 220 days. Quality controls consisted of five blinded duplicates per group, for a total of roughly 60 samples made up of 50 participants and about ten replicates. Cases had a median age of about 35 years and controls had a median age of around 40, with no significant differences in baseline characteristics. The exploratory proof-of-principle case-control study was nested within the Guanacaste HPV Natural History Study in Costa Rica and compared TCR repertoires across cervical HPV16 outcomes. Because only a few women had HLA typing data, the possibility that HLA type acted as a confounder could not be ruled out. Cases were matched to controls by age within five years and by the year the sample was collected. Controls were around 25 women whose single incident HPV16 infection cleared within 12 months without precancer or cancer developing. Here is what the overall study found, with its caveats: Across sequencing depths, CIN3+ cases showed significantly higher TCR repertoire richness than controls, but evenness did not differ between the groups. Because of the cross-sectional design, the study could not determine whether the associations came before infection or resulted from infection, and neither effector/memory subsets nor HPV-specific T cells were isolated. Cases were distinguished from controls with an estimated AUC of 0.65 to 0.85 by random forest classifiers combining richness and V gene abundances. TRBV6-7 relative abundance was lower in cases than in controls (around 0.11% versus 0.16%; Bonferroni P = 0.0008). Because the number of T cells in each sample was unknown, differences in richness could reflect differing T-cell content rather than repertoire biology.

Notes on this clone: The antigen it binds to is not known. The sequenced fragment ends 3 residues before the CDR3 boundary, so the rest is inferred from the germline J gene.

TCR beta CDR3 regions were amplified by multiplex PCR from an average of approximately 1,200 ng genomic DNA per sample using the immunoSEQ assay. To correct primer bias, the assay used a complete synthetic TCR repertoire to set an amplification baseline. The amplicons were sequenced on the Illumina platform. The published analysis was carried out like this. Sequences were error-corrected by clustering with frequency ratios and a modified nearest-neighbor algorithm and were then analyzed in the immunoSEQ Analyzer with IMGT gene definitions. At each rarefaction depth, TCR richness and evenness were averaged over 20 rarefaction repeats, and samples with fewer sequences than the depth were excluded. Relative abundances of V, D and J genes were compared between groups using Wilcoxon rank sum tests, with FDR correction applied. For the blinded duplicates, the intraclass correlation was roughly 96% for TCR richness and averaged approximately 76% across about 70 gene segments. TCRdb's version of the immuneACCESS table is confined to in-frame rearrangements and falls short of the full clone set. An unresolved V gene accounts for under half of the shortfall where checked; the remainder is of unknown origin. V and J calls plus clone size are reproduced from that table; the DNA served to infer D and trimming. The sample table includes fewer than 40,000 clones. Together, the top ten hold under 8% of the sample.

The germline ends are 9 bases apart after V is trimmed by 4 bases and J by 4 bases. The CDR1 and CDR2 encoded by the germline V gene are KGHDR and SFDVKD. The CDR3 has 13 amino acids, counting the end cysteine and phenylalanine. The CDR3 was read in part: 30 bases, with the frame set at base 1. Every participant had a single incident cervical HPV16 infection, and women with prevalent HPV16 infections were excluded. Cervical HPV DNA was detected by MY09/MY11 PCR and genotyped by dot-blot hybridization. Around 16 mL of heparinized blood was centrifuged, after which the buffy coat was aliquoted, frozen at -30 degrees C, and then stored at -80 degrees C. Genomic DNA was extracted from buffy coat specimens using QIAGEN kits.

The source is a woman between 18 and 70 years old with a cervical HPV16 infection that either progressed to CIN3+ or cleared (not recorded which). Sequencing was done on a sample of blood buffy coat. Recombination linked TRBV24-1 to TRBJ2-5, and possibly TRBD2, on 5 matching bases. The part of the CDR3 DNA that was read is TGTGCCACCAGTGACCCTGCGGGAGAGACC. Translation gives CATSDPAGET. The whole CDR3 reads CATSDPAGETQYF.